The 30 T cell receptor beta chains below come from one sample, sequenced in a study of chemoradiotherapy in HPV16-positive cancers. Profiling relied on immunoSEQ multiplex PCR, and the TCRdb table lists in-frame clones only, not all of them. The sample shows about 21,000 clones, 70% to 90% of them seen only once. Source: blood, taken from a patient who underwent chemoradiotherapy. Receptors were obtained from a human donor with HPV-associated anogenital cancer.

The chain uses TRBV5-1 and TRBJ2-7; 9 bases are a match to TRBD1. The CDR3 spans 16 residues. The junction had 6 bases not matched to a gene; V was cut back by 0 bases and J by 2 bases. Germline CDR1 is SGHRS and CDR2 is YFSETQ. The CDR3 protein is CASSLEGTGTPYEQYF. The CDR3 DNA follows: TGCGCCAGCAGCTTGGAGGGGACAGGGACCCCCTACGAGCAGTACTTC.

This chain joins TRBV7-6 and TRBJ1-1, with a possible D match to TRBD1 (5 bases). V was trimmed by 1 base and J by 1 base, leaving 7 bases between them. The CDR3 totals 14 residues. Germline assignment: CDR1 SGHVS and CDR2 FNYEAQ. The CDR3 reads CASSLGDRNTEAFF. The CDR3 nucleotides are TGTGCCAGCAGCTTAGGTGACAGGAACACTGAAGCTTTCTTT.

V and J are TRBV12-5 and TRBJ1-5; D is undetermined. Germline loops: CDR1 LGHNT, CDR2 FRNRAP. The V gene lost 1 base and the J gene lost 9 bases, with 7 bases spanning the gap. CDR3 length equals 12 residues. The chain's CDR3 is CASGLGPGPQHF. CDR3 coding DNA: TGTGCTAGTGGTTTGGGGCCAGGGCCCCAGCATTTT.

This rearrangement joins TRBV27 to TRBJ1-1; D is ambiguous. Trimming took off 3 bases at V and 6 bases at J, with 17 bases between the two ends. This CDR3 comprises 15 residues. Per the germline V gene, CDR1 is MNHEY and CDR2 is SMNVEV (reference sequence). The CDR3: CASSFGGFLAAEAFF. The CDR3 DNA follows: TGTGCCAGCAGTTTCGGTGGCTTCCTAGCGGCTGAAGCTTTCTTT.

DNA for the CDR3: TGTGCCAGCAGCTTAGTCGGGAGGGGGCTGGAGGAGACCCAGTACTTC. Its translation is CASSLVGRGLEETQYF. J is TRBJ2-5 and V is TRBV7-7; TRBD2 is a possible D gene (8 bases). This CDR3 is 16 amino acids long. Deletions cut 1 base from V and 5 bases from J, with 17 bases between. Germline V lookup: CDR1 SSHAT, CDR2 FNYEAQ (reference sequence).

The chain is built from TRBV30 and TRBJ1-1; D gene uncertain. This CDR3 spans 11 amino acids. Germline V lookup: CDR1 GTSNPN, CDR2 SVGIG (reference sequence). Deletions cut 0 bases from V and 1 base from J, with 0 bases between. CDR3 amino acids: CAWSVNTEAFF. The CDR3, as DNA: TGTGCCTGGAGTGTGAACACTGAAGCTTTCTTT.

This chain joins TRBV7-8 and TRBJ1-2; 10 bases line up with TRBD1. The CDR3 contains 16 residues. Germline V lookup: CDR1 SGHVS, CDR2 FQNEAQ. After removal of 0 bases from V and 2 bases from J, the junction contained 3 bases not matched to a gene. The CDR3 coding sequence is TGTGCCAGCAGCTTAGCGGGGGGACAGGGGAACTATGGCTACACCTTC. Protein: CASSLAGGQGNYGYTF. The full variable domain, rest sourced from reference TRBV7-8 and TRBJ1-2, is GAGVSQSPRYKVAKRGQDVALRCDPISGHVSLFWYQQALGQGPEFLTYFQNEAQLDKSGLPSDRFFAERPEGSVSTLKIQRTQQEDSAVYLCASSLAGGQGNYGYTFGSGTRLTVV.

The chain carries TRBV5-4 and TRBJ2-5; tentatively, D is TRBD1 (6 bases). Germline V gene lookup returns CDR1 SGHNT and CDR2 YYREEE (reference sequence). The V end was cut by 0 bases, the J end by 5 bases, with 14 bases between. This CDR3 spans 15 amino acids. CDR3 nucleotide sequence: TGTGCCAGCAGCTTGGACAGGGCGACTCGGGAGACCCAGTACTTC. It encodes CASSLDRATRETQYF. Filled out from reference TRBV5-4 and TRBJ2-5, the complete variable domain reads ETGVTQSPTHLIKTRGQQVTLRCSSQSGHNTVSWYQQALGQGPQFIFQYYREEENGRGNFPPRFSGLQFPNYSSELNVNALELDDSALYLCASSLDRATRETQYFGPGTRLLVL.

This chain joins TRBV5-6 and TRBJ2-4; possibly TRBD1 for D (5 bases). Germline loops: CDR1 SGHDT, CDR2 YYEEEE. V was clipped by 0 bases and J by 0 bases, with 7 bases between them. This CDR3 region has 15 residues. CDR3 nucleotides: TGTGCCAGCAGCTTGGTGGGGCTAGCCAAAAACATTCAGTACTTC. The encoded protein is CASSLVGLAKNIQYF.

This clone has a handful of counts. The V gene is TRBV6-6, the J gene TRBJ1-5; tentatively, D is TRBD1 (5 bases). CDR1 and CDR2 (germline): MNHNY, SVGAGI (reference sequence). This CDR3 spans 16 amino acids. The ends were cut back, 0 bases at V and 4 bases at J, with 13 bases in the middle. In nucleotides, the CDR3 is TGTGCCAGCAGTTACTCGGGAAGCGGGGGAAATCAGCCCCAGCATTTT. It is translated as CASSYSGSGGNQPQHF.

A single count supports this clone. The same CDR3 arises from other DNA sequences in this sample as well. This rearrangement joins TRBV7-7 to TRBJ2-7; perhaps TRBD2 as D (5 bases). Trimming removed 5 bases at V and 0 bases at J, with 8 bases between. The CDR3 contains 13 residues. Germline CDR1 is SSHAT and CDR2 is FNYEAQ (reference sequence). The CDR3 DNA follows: TGTGCCAGCAGCCCTCGGGGCTCCTACGAGCAGTACTTC. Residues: CASSPRGSYEQYF.

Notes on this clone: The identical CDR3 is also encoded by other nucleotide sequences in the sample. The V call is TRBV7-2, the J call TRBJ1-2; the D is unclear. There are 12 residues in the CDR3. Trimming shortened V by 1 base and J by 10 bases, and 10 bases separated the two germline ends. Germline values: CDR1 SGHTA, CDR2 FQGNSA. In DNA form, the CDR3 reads TGTGCCAGCAGCTTAGGGGGTCAGCCCTACACCTTC. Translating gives CASSLGGQPYTF.

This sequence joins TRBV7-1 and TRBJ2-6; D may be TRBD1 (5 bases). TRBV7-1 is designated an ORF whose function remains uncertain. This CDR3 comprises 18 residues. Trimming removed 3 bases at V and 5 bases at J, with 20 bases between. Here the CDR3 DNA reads TGTGCCAGCAGCTCGTGGGAACGAGGACAAAGTCGGGCCAACGTCCTGACTTTC. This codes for CASSSWERGQSRANVLTF.

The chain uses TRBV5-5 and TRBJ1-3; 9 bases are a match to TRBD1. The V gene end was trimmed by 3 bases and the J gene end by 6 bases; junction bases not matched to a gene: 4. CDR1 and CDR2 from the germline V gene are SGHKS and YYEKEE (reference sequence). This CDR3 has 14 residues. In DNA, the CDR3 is TGTGCCAGCAGCTGGACAGGGGAGGTAAACACCATATATTTT. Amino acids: CASSWTGEVNTIYF.

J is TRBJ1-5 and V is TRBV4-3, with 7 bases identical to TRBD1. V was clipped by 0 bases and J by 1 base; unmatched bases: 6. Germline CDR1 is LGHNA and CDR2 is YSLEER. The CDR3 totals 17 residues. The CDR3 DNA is TGCGCCAGCAGCCAAGATCTTACAGGGGCGAGCAATCAGCCCCAGCATTTT. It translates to CASSQDLTGASNQPQHF.

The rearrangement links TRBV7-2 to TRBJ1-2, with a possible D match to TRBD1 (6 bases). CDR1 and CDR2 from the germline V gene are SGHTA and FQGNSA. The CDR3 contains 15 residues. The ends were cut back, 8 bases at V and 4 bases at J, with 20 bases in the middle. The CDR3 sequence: CASRLPSGAGYGYTF. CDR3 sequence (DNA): TGTGCCAGCCGTTTACCGTCGGGGGCCGGCTATGGCTACACCTTC.

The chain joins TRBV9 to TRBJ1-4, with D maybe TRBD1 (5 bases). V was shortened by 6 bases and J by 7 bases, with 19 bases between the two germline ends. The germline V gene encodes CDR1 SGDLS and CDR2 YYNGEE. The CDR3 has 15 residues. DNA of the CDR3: TGTGCCAGCACCCCAGGTGGGGGAAGTCGTGAAAAACTGTTTTTT. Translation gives CASTPGGGSREKLFF. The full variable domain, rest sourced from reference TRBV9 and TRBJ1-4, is DSGVTQTPKHLITATGQRVTLRCSPRSGDLSVYWYQQSLDQGLQFLIQYYNGEERAKGNILERFSAQQFPDLHSELNLSSLELGDSALYFCASTPGGGSREKLFFGSGTQLSVL.

The CDR3 DNA follows: TGTGCCACCAGCAGAGACAGGGTGGGAGGCTACACCTTC. Its translation: CATSRDRVGGYTF. The V gene is TRBV15, the J gene TRBJ1-2, with D tentatively TRBD1 (5 bases). The V end was cut by 0 bases, the J end by 8 bases, with 10 bases between. CDR1 is LNHNV and CDR2 is YYDKDF in the germline V gene (reference sequence). The CDR3 sequence is 13 residues long.

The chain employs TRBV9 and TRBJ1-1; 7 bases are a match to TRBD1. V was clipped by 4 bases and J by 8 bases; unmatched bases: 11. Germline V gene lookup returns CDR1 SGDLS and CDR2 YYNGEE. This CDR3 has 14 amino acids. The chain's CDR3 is CASSPRDSWGEAFF. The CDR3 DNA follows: TGTGCCAGCAGCCCAAGGGACAGTTGGGGGGAAGCTTTCTTT.

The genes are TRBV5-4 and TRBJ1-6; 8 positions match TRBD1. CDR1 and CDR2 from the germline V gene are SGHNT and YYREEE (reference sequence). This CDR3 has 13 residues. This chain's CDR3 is CVASGGMDSPLHF. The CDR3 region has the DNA TGTGTCGCCTCAGGGGGCATGGATTCACCCCTCCACTTT.

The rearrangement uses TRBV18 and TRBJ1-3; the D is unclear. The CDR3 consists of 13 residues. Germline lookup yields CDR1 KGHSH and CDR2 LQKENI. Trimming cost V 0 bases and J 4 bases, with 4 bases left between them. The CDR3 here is CASSPPGGNTIYF. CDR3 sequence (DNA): TGTGCCAGCTCACCACCGGGGGGAAACACCATATATTTT. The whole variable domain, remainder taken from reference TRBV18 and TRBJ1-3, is NAGVMQNPRHLVRRRGQEARLRCSPMKGHSHVYWYRQLPEEGLKFMVYLQKENIIDESGMPKERFSAEFPKEGPSILRIQQVVRGDSAAYFCASSPPGGNTIYFGEGSWLTVV.

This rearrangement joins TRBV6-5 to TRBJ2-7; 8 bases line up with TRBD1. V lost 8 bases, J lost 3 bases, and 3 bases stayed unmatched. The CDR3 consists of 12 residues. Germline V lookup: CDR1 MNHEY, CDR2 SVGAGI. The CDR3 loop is CASRDRLYEQYF. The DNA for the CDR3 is TGTGCCAGCCGGGACAGGCTCTACGAGCAGTACTTC.

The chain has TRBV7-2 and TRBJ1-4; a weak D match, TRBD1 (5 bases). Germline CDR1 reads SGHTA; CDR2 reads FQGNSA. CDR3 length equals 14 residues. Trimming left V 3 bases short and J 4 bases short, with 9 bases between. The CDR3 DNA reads TGTGCCAGCAGCTTCGGGGGTTATAATGAAAAACTGTTTTTT. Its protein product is CASSFGGYNEKLFF.

The CDR3 nucleotides read TGTGCCAGCAGGGCCGATAACTCTGGGGCCAACGTCCTGACTTTC. Protein product: CASRADNSGANVLTF. The chain links TRBV5-4 to TRBJ2-6; D call uncertain. The germline V gene has CDR1 SGHNT and CDR2 YYREEE (reference sequence). This CDR3 has 15 amino acids. Trimming shortened V by 5 bases and J by 0 bases, and 9 bases separated the two germline ends.

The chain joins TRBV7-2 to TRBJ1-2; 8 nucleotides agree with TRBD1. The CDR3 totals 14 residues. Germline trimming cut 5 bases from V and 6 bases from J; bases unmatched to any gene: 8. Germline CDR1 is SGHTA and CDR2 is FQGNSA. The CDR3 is CASSTTTGADGYTF. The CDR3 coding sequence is TGTGCCAGCAGCACCACGACAGGGGCAGATGGCTACACCTTC.

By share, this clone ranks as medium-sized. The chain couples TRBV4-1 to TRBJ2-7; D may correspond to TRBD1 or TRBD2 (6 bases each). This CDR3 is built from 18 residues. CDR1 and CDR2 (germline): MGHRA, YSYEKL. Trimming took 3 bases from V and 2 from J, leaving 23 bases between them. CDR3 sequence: CASSQGVISGAIPYEQYF. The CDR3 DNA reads TGCGCCAGCAGCCAGGGGGTAATCTCGGGGGCCATCCCCTACGAGCAGTACTTC.

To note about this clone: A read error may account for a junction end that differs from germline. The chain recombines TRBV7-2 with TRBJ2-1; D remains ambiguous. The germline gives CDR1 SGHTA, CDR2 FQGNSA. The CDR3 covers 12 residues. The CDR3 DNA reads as TGTGCCAGCAGCCTCGTCCCAAACGAGCAGATCTTC. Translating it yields CASSLVPNEQIF. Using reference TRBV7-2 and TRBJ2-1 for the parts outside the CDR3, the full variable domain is GAGVSQSPSNKVTEKGKDVELRCDPISGHTALYWYRQSLGQGLEFLIYFQGNSAPDKSGLPSDRFSAERTGGSVSTLTIQRTQQEDSAVYLCASSLVPNEQIFGPGTRLTVL.

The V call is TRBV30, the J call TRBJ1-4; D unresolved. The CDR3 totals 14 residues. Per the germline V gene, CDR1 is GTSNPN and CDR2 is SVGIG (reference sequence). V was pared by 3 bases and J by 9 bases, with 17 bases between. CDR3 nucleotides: TGTGCCTGGAGCGAGGGTCTGGAAATCCAAAAACTGTTTTTT. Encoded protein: CAWSEGLEIQKLFF.

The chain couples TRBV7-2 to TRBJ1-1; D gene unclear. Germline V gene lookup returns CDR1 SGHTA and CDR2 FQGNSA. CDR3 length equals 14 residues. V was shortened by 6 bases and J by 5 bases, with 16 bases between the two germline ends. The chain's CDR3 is CASSPVPGITEAFF. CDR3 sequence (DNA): TGTGCCAGCAGTCCGGTCCCCGGGATTACTGAAGCTTTCTTT.

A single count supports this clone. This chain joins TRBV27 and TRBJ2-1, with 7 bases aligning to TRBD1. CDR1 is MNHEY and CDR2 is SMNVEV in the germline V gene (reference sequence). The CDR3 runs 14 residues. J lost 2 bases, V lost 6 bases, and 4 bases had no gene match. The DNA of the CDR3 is TGTGCCAGCAGAGGGGGACAGACCTACAATGAGCAGTTCTTC. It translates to CASRGGQTYNEQFF.